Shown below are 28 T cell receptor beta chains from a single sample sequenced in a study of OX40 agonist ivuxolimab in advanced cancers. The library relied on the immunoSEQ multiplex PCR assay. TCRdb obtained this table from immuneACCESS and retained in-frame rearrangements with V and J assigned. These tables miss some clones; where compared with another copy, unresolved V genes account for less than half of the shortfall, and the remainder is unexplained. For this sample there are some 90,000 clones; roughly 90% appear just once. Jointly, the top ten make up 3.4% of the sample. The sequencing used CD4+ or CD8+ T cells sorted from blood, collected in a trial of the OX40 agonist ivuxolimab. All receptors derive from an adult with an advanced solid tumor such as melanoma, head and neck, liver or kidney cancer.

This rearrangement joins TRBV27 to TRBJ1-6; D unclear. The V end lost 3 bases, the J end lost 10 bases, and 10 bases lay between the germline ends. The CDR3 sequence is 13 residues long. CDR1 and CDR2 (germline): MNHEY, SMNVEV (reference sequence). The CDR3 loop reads CASSFGVRSPLHF. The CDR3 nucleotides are TGTGCCAGCAGTTTCGGAGTGCGATCACCCCTCCACTTT.

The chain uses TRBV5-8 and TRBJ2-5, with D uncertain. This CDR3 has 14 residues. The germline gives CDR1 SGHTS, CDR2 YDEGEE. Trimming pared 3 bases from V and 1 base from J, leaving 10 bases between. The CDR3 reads CASSSDIIQETQYF. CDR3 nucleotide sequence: TGTGCCAGCAGCTCTGACATCATCCAAGAGACCCAGTACTTC.

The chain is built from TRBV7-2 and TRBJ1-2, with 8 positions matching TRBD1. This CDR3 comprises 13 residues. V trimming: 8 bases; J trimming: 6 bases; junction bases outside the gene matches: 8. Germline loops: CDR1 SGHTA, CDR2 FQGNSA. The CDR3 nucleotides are TGTGCCAGCTGGACAGGGTTACATGATGGCTACACCTTC. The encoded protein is CASWTGLHDGYTF.

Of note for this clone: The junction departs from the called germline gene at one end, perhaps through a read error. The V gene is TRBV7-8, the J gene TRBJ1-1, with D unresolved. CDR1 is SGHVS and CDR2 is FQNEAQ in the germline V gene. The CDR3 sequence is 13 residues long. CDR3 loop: CASSLEGNAEAFF. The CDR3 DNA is TGTGCCAGCAGCTTAGAAGGGAACGCTGAAGCTTTCTTT.

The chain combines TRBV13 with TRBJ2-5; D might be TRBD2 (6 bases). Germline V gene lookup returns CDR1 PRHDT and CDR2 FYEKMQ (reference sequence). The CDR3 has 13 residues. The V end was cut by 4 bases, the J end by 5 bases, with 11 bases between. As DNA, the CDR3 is TGTGCCAGCAGCTCCGGGACTGAGGAGACCCAGTACTTC. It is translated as CASSSGTEETQYF.

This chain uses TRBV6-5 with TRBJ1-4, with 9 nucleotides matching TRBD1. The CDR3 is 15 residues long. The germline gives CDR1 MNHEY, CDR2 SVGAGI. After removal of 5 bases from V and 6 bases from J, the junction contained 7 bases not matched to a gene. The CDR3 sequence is CASSPPGTGHEKLFF. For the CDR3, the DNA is TGTGCCAGCAGTCCCCCCGGGACAGGGCATGAAAAACTGTTTTTT.

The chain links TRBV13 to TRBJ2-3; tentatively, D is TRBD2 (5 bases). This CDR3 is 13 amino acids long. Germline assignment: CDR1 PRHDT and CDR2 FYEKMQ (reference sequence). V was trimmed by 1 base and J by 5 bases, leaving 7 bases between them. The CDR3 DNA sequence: TGTGCCAGCAGCTTAGAACTAGAAGATACGCAGTATTTT. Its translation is CASSLELEDTQYF.

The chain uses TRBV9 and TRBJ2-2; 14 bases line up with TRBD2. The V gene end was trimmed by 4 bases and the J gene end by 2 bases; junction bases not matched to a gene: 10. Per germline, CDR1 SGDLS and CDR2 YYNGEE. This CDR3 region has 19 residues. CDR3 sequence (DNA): TGTGCCAGCAGCCATCGGACGACTAGCGGGGGGGTTAACACCGGGGAGCTGTTTTTT. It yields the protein CASSHRTTSGGVNTGELFF.

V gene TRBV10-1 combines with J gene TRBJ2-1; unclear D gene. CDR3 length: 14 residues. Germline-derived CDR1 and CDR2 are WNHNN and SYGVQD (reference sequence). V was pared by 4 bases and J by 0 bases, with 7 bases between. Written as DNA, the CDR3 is TGCGCCAGCAGTGCGGCCCGCTCCTACAATGAGCAGTTCTTC. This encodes CASSAARSYNEQFF.

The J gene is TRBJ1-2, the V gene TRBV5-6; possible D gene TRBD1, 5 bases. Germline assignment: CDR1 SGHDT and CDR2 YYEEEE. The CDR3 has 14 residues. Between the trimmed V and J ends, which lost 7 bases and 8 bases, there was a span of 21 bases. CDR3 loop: CASAPAGARGGYTF. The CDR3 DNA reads TGTGCCAGCGCCCCAGCCGGGGCCCGGGGAGGCTACACCTTC.

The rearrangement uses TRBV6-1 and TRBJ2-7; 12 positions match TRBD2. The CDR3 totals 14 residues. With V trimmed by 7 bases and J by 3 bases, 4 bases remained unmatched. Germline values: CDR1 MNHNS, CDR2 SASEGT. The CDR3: CASNRLAGVYEQYF. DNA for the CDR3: TGTGCCAGCAATCGACTAGCGGGAGTCTACGAGCAGTACTTC.

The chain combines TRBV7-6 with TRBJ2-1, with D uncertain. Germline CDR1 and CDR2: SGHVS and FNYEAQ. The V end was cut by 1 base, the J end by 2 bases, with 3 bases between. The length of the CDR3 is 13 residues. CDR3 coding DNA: TGTGCCAGCAGCTTAGGAGCCTACAATGAGCAGTTCTTC. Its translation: CASSLGAYNEQFF.

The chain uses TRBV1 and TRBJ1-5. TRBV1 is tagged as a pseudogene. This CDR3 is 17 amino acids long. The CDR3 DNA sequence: TGCACCAGCAGCCAAGTTGAGGCAGGTCATCTCAATCAGCCCCAGCATTTT. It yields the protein CTSSQVEAGHLNQPQHF.

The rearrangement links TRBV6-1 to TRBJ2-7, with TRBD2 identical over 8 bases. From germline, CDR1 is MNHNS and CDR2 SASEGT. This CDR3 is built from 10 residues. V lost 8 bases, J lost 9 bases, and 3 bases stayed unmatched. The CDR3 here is CASLRGGQYF. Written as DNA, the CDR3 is TGTGCCAGCCTACGGGGGGGGCAGTACTTC.

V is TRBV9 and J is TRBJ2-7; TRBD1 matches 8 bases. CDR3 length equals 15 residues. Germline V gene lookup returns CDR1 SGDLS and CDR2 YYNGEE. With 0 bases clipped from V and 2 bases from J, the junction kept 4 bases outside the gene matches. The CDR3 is CASSVGGDRTYEQYF. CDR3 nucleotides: TGTGCCAGCAGCGTAGGTGGGGACAGGACCTACGAGCAGTACTTC.

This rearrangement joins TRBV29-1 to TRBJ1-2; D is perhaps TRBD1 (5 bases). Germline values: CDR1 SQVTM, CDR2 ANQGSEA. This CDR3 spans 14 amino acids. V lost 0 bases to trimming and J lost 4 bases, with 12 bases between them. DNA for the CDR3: TGCAGCGTTGAAGATCGCACCAGGGTCTATGGCTACACCTTC. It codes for CSVEDRTRVYGYTF.

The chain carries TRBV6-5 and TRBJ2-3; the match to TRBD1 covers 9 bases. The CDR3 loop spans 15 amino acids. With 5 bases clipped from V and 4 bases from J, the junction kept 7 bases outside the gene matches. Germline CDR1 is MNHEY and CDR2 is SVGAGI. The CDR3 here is CASSRPTGGPDTQYF. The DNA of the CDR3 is TGTGCCAGCAGTCGTCCGACAGGGGGTCCAGATACGCAGTATTTT.

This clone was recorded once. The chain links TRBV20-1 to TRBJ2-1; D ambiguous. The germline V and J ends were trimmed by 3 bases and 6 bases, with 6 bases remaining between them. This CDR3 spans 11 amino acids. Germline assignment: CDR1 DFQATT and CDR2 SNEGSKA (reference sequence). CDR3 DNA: TGCAGTGCTAGCCCCGCCAATGAGCAGTTCTTC. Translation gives CSASPANEQFF.

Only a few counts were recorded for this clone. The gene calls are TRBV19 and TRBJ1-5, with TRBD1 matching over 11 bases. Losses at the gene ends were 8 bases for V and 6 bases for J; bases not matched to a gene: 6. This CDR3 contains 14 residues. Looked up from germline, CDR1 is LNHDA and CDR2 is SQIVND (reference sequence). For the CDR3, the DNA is TGTGCCAGTCAAGGGACAGGGGGTATTCAGCCCCAGCATTTT. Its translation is CASQGTGGIQPQHF.

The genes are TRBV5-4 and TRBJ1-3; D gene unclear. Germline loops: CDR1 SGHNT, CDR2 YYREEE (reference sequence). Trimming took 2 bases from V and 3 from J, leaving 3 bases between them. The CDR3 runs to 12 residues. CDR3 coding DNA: TGTGCCAGCAGCTTTTTTGGAAACACCATATATTTT. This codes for CASSFFGNTIYF.

This CDR3 reads CASRWTGGSQPQHF. CDR3 nucleotides: TGTGCCAGTCGCTGGACAGGGGGTAGTCAGCCCCAGCATTTT. The genes are TRBV19 and TRBJ1-5; TRBD1 matches at 10 bases. Germline V gene lookup returns CDR1 LNHDA and CDR2 SQIVND (reference sequence). The V segment lost 8 bases and the J segment 6 bases; nucleotides outside the gene matches: 7. This CDR3 is built from 14 residues.

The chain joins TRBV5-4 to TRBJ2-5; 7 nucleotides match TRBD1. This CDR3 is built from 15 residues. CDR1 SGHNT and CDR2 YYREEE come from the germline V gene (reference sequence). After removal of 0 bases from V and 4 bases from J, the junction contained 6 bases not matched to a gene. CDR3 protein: CASSLAGTDLETQYF. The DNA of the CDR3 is TGTGCCAGCAGCTTGGCCGGGACAGATCTAGAGACCCAGTACTTC. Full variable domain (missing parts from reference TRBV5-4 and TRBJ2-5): ETGVTQSPTHLIKTRGQQVTLRCSSQSGHNTVSWYQQALGQGPQFIFQYYREEENGRGNFPPRFSGLQFPNYSSELNVNALELDDSALYLCASSLAGTDLETQYFGPGTRLLVL.

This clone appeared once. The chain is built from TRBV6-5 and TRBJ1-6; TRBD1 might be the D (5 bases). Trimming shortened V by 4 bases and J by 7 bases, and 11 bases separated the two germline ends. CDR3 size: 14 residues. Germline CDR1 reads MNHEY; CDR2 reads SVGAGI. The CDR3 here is CASSFPRENSPLHF. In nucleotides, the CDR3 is TGTGCCAGCAGTTTCCCCAGGGAGAATTCACCCCTCCACTTT.

The CDR3 region is CASSQMGQGDSPLHF. The CDR3 nucleotides read TGTGCCAGCAGCCAAATGGGACAGGGTGACTCACCCCTCCACTTT. The V call is TRBV9, the J call TRBJ1-6; 9 bases are shared with TRBD1. The CDR3 runs to 15 residues. Germline CDR1 is SGDLS and CDR2 is YYNGEE. V dropped 4 bases and J dropped 10; count of bases not matched to a gene: 9.

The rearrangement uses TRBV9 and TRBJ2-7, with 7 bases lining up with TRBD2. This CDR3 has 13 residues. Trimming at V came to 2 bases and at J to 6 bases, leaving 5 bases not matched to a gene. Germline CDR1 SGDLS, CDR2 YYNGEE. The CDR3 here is CASSVGGISEQYF. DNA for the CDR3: TGTGCCAGCAGCGTGGGAGGGATCTCCGAGCAGTACTTC.

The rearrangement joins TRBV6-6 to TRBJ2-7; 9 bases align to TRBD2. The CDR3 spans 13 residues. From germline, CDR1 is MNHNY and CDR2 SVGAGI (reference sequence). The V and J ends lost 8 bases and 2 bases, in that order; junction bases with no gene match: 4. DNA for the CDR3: TGTGCCAGCGGGATAGCGGGGGCCTACGAGCAGTACTTC. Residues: CASGIAGAYEQYF.

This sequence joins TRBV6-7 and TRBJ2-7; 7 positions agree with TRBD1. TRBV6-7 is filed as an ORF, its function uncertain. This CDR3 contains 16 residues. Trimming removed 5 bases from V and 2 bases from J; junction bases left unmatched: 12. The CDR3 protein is CASSGLIRTGAYEQYF. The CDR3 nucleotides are TGTGCCAGCAGTGGCTTAATAAGGACAGGAGCCTACGAGCAGTACTTC.

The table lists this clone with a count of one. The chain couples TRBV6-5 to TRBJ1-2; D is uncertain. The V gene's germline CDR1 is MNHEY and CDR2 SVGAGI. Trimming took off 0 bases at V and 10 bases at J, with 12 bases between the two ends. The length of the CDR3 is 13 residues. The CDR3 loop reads CASSYSRVAIYTF. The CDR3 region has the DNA TGTGCCAGCAGTTACTCTCGGGTCGCGATCTACACCTTC.